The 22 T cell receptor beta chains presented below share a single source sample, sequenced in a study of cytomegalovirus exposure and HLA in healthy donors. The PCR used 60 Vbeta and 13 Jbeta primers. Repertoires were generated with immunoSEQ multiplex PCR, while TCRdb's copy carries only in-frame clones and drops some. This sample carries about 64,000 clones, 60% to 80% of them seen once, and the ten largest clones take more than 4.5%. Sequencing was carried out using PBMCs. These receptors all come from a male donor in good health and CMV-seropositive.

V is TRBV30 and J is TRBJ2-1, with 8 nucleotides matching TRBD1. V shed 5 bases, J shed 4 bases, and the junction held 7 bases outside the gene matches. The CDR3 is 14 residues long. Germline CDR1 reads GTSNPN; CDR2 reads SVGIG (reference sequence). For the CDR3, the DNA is TGTGCCTGGGTTAGGACAGGGAATTACAATGAGCAGTTCTTC. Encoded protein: CAWVRTGNYNEQFF.

The CDR3 is CASSGKQNYGYTF. The CDR3 DNA reads as TGTGCCAGCAGTGGGAAACAGAACTATGGCTACACCTTC. The chain has TRBV2 and TRBJ1-2; unclear D gene. The CDR3 is 13 amino acids. The V gene lost 4 bases and the J gene lost 2 bases, with 8 bases spanning the gap. Germline CDR1 and CDR2: SNHLY and FYNNEI.

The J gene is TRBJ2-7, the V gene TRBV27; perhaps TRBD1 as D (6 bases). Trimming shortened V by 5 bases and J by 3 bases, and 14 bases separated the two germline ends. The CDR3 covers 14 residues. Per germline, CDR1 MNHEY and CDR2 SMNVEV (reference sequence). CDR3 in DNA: TGTGCCAGCAGTATCAACAGGGCCGGCTACGAGCAGTACTTC. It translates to CASSINRAGYEQYF.

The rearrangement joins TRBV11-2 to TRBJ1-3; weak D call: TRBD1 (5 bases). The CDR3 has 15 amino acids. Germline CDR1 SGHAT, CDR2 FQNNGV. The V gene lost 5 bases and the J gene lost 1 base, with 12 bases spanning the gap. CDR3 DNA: TGTGCCAGCAGCCCACGTCGGGGGTCTGGAAACACCATATATTTT. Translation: CASSPRRGSGNTIYF.

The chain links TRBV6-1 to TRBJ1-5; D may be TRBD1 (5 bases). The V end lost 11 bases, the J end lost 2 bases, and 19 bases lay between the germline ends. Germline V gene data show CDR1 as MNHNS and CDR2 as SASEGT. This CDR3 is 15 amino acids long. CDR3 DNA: TGTGCCTCAGCACCCTGGGGCACACGCAATCAGCCCCAGCATTTT. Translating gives CASAPWGTRNQPQHF.

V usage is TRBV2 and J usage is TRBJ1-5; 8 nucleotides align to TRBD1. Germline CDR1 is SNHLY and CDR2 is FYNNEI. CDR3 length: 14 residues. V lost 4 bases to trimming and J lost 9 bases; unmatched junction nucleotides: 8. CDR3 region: CASSAGQAGGPQHF. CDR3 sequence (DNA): TGTGCCAGCAGTGCGGGACAGGCCGGAGGGCCCCAGCATTTT.

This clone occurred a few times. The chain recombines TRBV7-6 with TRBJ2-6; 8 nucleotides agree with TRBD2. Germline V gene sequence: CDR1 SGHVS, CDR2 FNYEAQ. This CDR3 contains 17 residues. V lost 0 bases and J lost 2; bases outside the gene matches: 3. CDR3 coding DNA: TGTGCCAGCAGCTTAGCGGGCGGGGGGACTGGGGCCAACGTCCTGACTTTC. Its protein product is CASSLAGGGTGANVLTF.

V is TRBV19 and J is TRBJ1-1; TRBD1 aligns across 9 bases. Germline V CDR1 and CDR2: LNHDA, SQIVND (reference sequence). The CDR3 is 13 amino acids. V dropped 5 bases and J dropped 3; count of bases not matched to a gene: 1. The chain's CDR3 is CASSRQGDTEAFF. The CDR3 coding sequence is TGTGCCAGTAGTCGACAGGGGGACACTGAAGCTTTCTTT.

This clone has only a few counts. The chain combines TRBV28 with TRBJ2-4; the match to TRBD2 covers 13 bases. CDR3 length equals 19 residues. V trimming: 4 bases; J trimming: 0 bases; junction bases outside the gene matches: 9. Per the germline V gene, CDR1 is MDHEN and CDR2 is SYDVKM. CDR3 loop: CASSSPGLAGTIAKNIQYF. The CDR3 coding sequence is TGTGCCAGCAGTTCCCCGGGACTAGCGGGGACAATAGCCAAAAACATTCAGTACTTC. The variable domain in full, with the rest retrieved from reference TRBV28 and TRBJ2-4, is DVKVTQSSRYLVKRTGEKVFLECVQDMDHENMFWYRQDPGLGLRLIYFSYDVKMKEKGDIPEGYSVSREKKERFSLILESASTNQTSMYLCASSSPGLAGTIAKNIQYFGAGTRLSVL.

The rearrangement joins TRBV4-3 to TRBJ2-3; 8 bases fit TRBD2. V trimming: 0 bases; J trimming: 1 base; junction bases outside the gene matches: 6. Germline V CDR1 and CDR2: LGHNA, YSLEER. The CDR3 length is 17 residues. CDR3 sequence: CASSQELSAGGTDTQYF. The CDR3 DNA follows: TGCGCCAGCAGCCAAGAACTGTCAGCGGGGGGCACAGATACGCAGTATTTT.

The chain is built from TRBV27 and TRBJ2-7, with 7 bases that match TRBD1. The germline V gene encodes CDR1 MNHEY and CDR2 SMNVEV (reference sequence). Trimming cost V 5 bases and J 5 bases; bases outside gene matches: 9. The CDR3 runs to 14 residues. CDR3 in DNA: TGTGCCAGCAGTCACGCCGACAGGGCCCACGAGCAGTACTTC. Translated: CASSHADRAHEQYF.

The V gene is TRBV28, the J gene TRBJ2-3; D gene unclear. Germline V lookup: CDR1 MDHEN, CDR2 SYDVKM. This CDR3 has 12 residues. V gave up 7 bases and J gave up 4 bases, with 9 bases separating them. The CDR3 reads CASTGPPDTQYF. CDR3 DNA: TGTGCCAGCACTGGCCCACCAGATACGCAGTATTTT.

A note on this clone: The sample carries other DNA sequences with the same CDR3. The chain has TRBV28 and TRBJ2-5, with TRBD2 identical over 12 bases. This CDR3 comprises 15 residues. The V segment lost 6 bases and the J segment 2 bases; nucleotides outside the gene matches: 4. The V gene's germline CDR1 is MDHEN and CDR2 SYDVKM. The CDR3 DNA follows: TGTGCCAGCAGCCTGACTAGCGGGGGACAAGAGACCCAGTACTTC. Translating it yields CASSLTSGGQETQYF.

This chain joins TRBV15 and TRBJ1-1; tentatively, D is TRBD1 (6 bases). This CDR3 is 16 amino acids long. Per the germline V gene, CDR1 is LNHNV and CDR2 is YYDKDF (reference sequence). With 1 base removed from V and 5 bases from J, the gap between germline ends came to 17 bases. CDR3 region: CATSRAYGGAQTEAFF. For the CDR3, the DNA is TGTGCCACCAGCAGAGCTTACGGGGGGGCTCAAACTGAAGCTTTCTTT.

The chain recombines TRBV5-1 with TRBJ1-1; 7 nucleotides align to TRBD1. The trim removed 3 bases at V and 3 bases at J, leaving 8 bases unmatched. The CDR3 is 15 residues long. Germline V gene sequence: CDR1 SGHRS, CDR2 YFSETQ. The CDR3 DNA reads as TGCGCCAGCAGCTCCGGGACAGACACTCACACTGAAGCTTTCTTT. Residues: CASSSGTDTHTEAFF.

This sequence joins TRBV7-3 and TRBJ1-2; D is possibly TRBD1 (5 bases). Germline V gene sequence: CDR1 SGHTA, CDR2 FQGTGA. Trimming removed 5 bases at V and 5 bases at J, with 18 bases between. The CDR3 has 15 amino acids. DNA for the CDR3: TGTGCCAGCAGCCCCGACGGGGGAGCGGGATATGGCTACACCTTC. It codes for CASSPDGGAGYGYTF.

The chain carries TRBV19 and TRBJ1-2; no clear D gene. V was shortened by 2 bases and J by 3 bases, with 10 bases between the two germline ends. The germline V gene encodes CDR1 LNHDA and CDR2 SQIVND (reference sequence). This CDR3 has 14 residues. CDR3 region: CASSIRTNYYGYTF. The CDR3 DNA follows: TGTGCCAGTAGTATAAGGACTAACTACTATGGCTACACCTTC.

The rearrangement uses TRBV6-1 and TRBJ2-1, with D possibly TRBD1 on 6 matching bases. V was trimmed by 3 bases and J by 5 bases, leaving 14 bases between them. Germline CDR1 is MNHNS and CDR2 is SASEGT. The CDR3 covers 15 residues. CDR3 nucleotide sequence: TGTGCCAGCAGTGATGCAGCAGGGGAGAACAATGAGCAGTTCTTC. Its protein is CASSDAAGENNEQFF.

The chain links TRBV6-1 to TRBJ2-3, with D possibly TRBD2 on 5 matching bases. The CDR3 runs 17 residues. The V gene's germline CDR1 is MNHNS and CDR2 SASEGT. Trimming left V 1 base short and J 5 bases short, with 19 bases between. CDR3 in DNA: TGTGCCAGCAGTGAAGTTTATCTTGGTCTACGGGGAGATACGCAGTATTTT. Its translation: CASSEVYLGLRGDTQYF.

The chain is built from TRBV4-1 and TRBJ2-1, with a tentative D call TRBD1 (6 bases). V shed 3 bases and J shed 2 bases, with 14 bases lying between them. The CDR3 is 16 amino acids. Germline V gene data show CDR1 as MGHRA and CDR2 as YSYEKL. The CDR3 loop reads CASSQPARGTYNEQFF. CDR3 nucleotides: TGCGCCAGCAGCCAGCCCGCCAGGGGCACCTACAATGAGCAGTTCTTC.

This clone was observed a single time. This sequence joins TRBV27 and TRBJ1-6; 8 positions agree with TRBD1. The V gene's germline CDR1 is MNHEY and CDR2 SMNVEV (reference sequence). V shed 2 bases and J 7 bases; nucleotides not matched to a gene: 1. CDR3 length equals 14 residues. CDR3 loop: CASSLRQGNSPLHF. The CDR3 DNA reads TGTGCCAGCAGTTTAAGACAGGGGAATTCACCCCTCCACTTT.

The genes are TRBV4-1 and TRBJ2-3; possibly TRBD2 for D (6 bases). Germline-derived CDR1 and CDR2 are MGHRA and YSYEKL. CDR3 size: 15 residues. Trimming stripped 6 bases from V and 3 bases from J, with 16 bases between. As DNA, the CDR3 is TGCGCCAGCAGGCAGTCTAGCGACTCTACAGATACGCAGTATTTT. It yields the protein CASRQSSDSTDTQYF.